These 10 T cell receptor beta chains were all obtained from the same sample, sequenced in a study of radiotherapy plus CTLA-4 blockade in lung cancer listed by TCRdb under 2018. Library prep was done by the immunoSEQ multiplex PCR assay. TCRdb's version of the immuneACCESS table is confined to in-frame rearrangements and falls short of the full clone set. An unresolved V gene accounts for under half of the shortfall where checked; the remainder is of unknown origin. This sample is represented by 130,000 or so clones; 75% to 90% of them were singletons. The ten largest make up about 7% of the sample. Specimen: peripheral blood, collected from a patient treated with radiotherapy plus ipilimumab. The receptors here all came from a human donor with non-small cell lung cancer that progressed on radiotherapy plus ipilimumab.

The chain carries TRBV28 and TRBJ2-7; 8 bases agree with TRBD1. Germline V gene sequence: CDR1 MDHEN, CDR2 SYDVKM. The CDR3 is 18 residues long. The J segment lost 5 bases and the V segment lost 5 bases, leaving 20 bases of the junction unmatched. The DNA for the CDR3 is TGTGCCAGCAGTACCGGGACAGGTGGAATTGTGGGCGGGAACGAGCAGTACTTC. Translated: CASSTGTGGIVGGNEQYF.

The chain joins TRBV29-1 to TRBJ1-1; D is unclear. The CDR3 covers 10 residues. Germline assignment: CDR1 SQVTM and CDR2 ANQGSEA. The V and J ends lost 4 bases and 6 bases respectively, with 6 bases between them. CDR3 amino acids: CSVVSAEAFF. CDR3 DNA: TGCAGCGTTGTTTCCGCTGAAGCTTTCTTT.

The V and J genes are TRBV5-4 and TRBJ2-5; D might be TRBD2 (5 bases). Trimming took 0 bases from V and 3 from J, leaving 9 bases between them. This CDR3 spans 14 amino acids. The germline gives CDR1 SGHNT, CDR2 YYREEE (reference sequence). As DNA, the CDR3 is TGTGCCAGCAGCTTGGATGGAGGAGAAGAGACCCAGTACTTC. Protein sequence: CASSLDGGEETQYF.

Turning to this clone: One end of the junction varies from germline; a read error may be responsible. The CDR3 spells CASSMDTEAFF. DNA for the CDR3: TGTGCCAGCAGTATGGACACTGAAGCTTTCTTT. The rearrangement links TRBV19 to TRBJ1-1, with no clear D. The CDR3 consists of 11 residues. Germline lookup yields CDR1 LNHDA and CDR2 SQIVND (reference sequence).

The chain combines TRBV7-9 with TRBJ1-2; D is ambiguous. Germline lookup yields CDR1 SEHNR and CDR2 FQNEAQ (reference sequence). The CDR3 loop spans 11 amino acids. V was shortened by 1 base and J by 7 bases, with 4 bases between the two germline ends. The CDR3 DNA sequence: TGTGCCAGCAGCTTAGGAGGTGGCTACACCTTC. As protein: CASSLGGGYTF.

The chain uses TRBV7-9 and TRBJ1-3; D not certain. In germline, CDR1 is SEHNR, CDR2 FQNEAQ (reference sequence). The germline V and J ends were trimmed by 2 bases and 9 bases, with 14 bases remaining between them. This CDR3 contains 14 residues. As DNA, the CDR3 is TGTGCCAGCAGCTTATCGAGCGGAGGTAGCACCATATATTTT. This gives the protein CASSLSSGGSTIYF.

This chain links TRBV7-6 with TRBJ2-1, with D perhaps TRBD2 (6 bases). This CDR3 contains 15 residues. Trimming took off 1 base at V and 4 bases at J, with 11 bases between the two ends. Germline V lookup: CDR1 SGHVS, CDR2 FNYEAQ. CDR3 residues: CASSLEPSVYNEQFF. In DNA, the CDR3 is TGTGCCAGCAGCTTAGAACCTAGCGTTTACAATGAGCAGTTCTTC.

The rearrangement joins TRBV27 to TRBJ2-7, with D perhaps TRBD1 (6 bases). Germline-derived CDR1 and CDR2 are MNHEY and SMNVEV (reference sequence). The V end was cut by 6 bases, the J end by 4 bases, with 10 bases between. The CDR3 has 12 amino acids. The CDR3 region is CASSPTGYEQYF. The CDR3 nucleotides are TGTGCCAGCAGCCCGACAGGTTACGAGCAGTACTTC.

This clone was seen only once. The chain combines TRBV4-2 with TRBJ2-6; D unresolved. This CDR3 is built from 19 residues. Trimming took off 0 bases at V and 0 bases at J, with 15 bases between the two ends. CDR1 and CDR2 from the germline V gene are LGHNA and YNFKEQ. The CDR3 sequence is CASSQEESSLDSGANVLTF. Written as DNA, the CDR3 is TGTGCCAGCAGCCAAGAGGAGTCCTCACTCGACTCTGGGGCCAACGTCCTGACTTTC.

The chain couples TRBV19 to TRBJ1-1; 8 nucleotides align to TRBD1. The J segment lost 3 bases and the V segment lost 4 bases, leaving 10 bases of the junction unmatched. Germline values: CDR1 LNHDA, CDR2 SQIVND (reference sequence). This CDR3 comprises 16 residues. CDR3 sequence reads: CASSTHSRGRDTEAFF. The CDR3 bases are TGTGCCAGTAGTACCCACTCCAGGGGGCGCGACACTGAAGCTTTCTTT.